Detailed here is one T cell receptor beta chain. This specimen comes from a study of blood T cell repertoires in COVID-19. Overall study context: Sites across the United States, Italy and Spain contributed samples from acute and convalescent COVID-19. T cells, B-cell-depleted T cells, or PBMCs supplied cDNA or gDNA.

Unmatched junction bases numbered 10, after V lost 6 bases and J lost 3 bases. Germline CDR1 is SEHNR and CDR2 is FQNEAQ (reference sequence). The CDR3 loop spans 16 amino acids. Per the study methods: Scientists estimated how many nucleated cells there were by amplifying reference gene primers. Sequencing used immunoSEQ multiplex PCR; TCRdb keeps in-frame clones, though not all of them. Clone size and the V and J calls come from that table; the DNA yielded D and trimming. The sample yields over 45,000 clones, roughly nine tenths seen once. This sequence originates from a man aged 65 to 85 with acute or convalescent COVID-19. The sample was peripheral blood. The chain employs TRBV7-9 and TRBJ2-2; 7 bases map to TRBD1. CDR3 bases: TGTGCCAGCAGGAATGGACAGGTGCGGGACACCGGGGAGCTGTTTTTT. This gives the protein CASRNGQVRDTGELFF.